A selection of T cell receptor beta chains follows, all from one sample in a study of shared clonotypes between healthy human individuals. Measured with immunoSEQ multiplex PCR; TCRdb has only the in-frame clones, and not every one. Of under 850,000 clones listed, 80% to 95% are singletons. The material sequenced was naive CD8+ T cells sorted from blood. The receptors originated from a man younger than 45 in good health. The CDR3 runs from the conserved cysteine through the conserved F or W. D genes are given only for firm matches. Only some rows state a clone size, as once, few, many or a class for expanded clones.

abundance: NA
v_gene: TRBV7-9
d_gene: TRBD1
j_gene: TRBJ1-2
CDR3nt: TGTGCCAGCAGCTCAACAGGGGGCCCCAACTATGGCTACACCTTC
CDR3aa: CASSSTGGPNYGYTF

abundance: NA
v_gene: TRBV29-1
d_gene: TRBD2
j_gene: TRBJ2-3
CDR3nt: TGCAGCGTTGTCCTAGCGGGGAGTCGAAGATCCACAGATACGCAGTATTTT
CDR3aa: CSVVLAGSRRSTDTQYF

abundance: NA
v_gene: TRBV7-3
d_gene: NA
j_gene: TRBJ2-3
CDR3nt: TGTGCCAGCAGCCCGGGGAGGGGGATGACAGATACGCAGTATTTT
CDR3aa: CASSPGRGMTDTQYF

abundance: NA
v_gene: TRBV14
d_gene: NA
j_gene: TRBJ2-1
CDR3nt: TGTGCCAGCAGCCAAGTAGGGTGGGGGGATGAGCAGTTCTTC
CDR3aa: CASSQVGWGDEQFF

abundance: NA
v_gene: TRBV19
d_gene: NA
j_gene: TRBJ1-2
CDR3nt: TGTGCCAGTAGTACCGACAGGCCCAACTATGGCTACACCTTC
CDR3aa: CASSTDRPNYGYTF

abundance: NA
v_gene: TRBV19
d_gene: TRBD2
j_gene: TRBJ2-7
CDR3nt: TGTGCCAGTGGGTTAGCGGGAGGCTCCTACGAGCAGTACTTC
CDR3aa: CASGLAGGSYEQYF

abundance: once
v_gene: TRBV4-1
d_gene: NA
j_gene: TRBJ2-7
CDR3nt: TGCGCCAGCAGCCCCGCCGGGGGCTACGAGCAGTACTTC
CDR3aa: CASSPAGGYEQYF

abundance: NA
v_gene: TRBV7-9
d_gene: TRBD1
j_gene: TRBJ2-6
CDR3nt: TGTGCCAGCAGCCAAAAGACAGGGTTGTTAACTGGGGCCAACGTCCTGACTTTC
CDR3aa: CASSQKTGLLTGANVLTF

abundance: many
v_gene: TRBV19
d_gene: NA
j_gene: TRBJ2-3
CDR3nt: TGTGCCAGTAGTCAATCTACAGATACGCAGTATTTT
CDR3aa: CASSQSTDTQYF

abundance: few
v_gene: TRBV28
d_gene: NA
j_gene: TRBJ2-7
CDR3nt: TGTGCCAGCAGTTTAGGTTACGAGCAGTACTTC
CDR3aa: CASSLGYEQYF

abundance: NA
v_gene: TRBV4-3
d_gene: TRBD2
j_gene: TRBJ2-7
CDR3nt: TGCGCCAGCAGCCAAGAGACTAGCGGGAGAAATTCCTACGAGCAGTACTTC
CDR3aa: CASSQETSGRNSYEQYF

abundance: once
v_gene: TRBV7-9
d_gene: NA
j_gene: TRBJ1-2
CDR3nt: TGTGCCAGCAGCTTAGAAAGGACACCAGACTTC
CDR3aa: CASSLERTPDF

abundance: NA
v_gene: TRBV28
d_gene: NA
j_gene: TRBJ2-7
CDR3nt: TGTGCCAGCAGCTCGACTCGATCCGAGCAGTACTTC
CDR3aa: CASSSTRSEQYF

abundance: NA
v_gene: TRBV6-5
d_gene: TRBD1
j_gene: TRBJ2-5
CDR3nt: TGTGCCAGCAGTCGTGGGACAGGTCAAGAGACCCAGTACTTC
CDR3aa: CASSRGTGQETQYF

abundance: NA
v_gene: TRBV11-2
d_gene: NA
j_gene: TRBJ2-1
CDR3nt: TGTGCCAGCAGCGGGGGTCTATTCTCCTACAATGAGCAGTTCTTC
CDR3aa: CASSGGLFSYNEQFF